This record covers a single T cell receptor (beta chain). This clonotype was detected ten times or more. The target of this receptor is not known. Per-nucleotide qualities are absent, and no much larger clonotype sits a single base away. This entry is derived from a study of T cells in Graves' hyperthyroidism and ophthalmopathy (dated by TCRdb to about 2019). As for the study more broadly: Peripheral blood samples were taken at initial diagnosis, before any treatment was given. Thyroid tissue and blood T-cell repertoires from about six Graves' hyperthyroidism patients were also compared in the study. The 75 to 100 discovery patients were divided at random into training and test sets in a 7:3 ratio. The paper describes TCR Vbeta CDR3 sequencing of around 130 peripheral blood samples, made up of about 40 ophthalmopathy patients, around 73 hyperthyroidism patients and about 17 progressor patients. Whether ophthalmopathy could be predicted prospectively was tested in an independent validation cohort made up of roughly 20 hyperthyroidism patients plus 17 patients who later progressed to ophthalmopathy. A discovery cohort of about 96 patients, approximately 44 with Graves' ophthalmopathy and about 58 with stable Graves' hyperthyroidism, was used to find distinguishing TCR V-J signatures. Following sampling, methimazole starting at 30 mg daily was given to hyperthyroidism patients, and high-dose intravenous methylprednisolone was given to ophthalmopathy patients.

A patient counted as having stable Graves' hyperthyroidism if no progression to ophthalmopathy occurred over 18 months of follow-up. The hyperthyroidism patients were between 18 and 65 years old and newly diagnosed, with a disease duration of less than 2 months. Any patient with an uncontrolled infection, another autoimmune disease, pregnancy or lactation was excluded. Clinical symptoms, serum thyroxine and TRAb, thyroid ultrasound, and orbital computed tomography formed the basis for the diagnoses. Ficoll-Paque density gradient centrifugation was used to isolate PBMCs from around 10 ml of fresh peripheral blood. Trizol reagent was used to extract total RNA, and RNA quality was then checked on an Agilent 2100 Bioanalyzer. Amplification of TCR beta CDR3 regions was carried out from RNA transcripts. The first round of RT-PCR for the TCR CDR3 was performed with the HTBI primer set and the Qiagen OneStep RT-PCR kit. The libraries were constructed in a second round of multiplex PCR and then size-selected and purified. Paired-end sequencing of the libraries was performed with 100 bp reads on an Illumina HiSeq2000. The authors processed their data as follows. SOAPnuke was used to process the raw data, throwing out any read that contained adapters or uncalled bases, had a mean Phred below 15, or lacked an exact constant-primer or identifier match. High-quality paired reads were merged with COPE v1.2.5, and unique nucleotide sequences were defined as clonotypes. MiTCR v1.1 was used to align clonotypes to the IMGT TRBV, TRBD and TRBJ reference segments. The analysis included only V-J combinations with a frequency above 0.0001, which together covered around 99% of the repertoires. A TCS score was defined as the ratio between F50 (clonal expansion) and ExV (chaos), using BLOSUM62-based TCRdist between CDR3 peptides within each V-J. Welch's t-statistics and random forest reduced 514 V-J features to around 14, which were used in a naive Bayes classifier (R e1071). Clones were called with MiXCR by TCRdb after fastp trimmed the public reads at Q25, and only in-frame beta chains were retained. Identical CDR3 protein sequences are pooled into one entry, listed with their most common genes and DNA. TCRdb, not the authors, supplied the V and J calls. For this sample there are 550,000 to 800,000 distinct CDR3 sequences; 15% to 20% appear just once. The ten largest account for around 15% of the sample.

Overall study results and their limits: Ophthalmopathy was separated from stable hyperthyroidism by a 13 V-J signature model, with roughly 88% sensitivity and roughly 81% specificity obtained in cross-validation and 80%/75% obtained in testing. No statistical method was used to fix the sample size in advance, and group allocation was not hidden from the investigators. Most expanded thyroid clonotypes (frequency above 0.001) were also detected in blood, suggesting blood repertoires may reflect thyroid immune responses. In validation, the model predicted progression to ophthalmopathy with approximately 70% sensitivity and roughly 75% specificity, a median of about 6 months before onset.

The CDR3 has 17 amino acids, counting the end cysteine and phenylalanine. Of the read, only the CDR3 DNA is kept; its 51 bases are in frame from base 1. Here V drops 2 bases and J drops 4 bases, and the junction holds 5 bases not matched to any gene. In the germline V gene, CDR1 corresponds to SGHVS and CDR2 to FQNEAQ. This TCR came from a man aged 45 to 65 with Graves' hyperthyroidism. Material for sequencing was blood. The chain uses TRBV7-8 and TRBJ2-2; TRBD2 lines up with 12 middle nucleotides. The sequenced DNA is TGTGCCAGCAGCTTACGGACTAGCGGGATGGCCACCGGGGAGCTGTTTTTT. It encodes CASSLRTSGMATGELFF.